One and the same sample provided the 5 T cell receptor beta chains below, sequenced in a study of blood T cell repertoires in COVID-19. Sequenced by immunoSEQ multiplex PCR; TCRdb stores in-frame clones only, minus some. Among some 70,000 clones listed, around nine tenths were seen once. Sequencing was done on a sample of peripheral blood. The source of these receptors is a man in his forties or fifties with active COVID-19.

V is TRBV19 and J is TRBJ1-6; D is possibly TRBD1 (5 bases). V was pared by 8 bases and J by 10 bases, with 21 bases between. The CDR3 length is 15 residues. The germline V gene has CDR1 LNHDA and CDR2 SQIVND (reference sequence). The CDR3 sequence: CASSLSGQGGSPLHF. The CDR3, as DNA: TGTGCCAGTTCCCTTTCAGGTCAGGGAGGCTCACCCCTCCACTTT. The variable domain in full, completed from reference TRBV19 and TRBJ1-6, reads DGGITQSPKYLFRKEGQNVTLSCEQNLNHDAMYWYRQDPGQGLRLIYYSQIVNDFQKGDIAEGYSVSREKKESFPLTVTSAQKNPTAFYLCASSLSGQGGSPLHFGNGTRLTVT.

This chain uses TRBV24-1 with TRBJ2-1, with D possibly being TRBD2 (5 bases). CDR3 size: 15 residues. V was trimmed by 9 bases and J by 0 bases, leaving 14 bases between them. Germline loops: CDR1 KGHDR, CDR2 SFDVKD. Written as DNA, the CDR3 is TGTGCCACCCTGGACTTAACCTACTCCTACAATGAGCAGTTCTTC. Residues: CATLDLTYSYNEQFF.

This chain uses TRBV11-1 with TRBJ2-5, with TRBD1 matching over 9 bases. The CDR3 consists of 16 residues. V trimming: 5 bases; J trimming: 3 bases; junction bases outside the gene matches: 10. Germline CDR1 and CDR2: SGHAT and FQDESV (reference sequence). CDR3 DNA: TGTGCCAGCAGCGTAACCCTACAGGGGGCTGAAGAGACCCAGTACTTC. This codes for CASSVTLQGAEETQYF.

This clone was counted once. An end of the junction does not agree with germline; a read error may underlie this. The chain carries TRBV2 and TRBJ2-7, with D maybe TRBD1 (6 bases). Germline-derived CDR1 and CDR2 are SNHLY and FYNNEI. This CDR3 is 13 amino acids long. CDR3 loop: CASRAAKDSPSRF. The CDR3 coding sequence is TGTGCCAGCCGTGCTGCCAAGGACAGCCCCAGTCGGTTC.

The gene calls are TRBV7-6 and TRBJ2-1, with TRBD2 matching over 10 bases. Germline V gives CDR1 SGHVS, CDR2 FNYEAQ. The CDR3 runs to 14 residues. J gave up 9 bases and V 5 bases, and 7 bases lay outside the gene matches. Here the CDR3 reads CASSPAWTSGEQFF. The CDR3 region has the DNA TGTGCCAGCAGCCCAGCCTGGACTAGCGGTGAGCAGTTCTTC.